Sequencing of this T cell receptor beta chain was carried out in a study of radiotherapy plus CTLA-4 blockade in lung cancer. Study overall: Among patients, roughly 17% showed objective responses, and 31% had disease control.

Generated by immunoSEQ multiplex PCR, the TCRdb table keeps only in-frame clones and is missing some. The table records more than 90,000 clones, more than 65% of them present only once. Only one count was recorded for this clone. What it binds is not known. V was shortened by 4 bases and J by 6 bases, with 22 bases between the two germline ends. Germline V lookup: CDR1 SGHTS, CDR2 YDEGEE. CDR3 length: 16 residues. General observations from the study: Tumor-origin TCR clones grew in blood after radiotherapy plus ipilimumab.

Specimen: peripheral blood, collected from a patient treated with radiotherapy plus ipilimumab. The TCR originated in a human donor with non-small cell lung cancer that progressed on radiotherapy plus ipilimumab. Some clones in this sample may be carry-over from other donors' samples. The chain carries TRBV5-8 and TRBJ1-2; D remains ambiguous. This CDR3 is CASSLLLGPSLNGYTF. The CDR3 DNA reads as TGTGCCAGCAGCCTTCTTCTGGGCCCCAGTTTGAATGGCTACACCTTC.